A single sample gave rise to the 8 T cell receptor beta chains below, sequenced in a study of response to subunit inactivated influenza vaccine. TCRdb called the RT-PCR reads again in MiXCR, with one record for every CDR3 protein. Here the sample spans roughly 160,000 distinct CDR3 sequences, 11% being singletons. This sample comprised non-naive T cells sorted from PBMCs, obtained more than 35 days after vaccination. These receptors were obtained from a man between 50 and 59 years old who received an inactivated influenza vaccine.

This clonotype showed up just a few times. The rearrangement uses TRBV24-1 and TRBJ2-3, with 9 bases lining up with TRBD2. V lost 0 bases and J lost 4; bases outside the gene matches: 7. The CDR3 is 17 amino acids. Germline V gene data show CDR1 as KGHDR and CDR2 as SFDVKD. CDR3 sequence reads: CATSDLSGSGRSDTQYF. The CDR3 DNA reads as TGTGCCACCAGTGATTTGAGTGGTAGCGGGAGATCAGATACGCAGTATTTT.

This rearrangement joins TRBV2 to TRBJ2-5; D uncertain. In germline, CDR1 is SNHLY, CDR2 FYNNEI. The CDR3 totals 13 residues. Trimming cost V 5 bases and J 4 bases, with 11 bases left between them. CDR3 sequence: CASSSTTRETQYF. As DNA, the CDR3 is TGTGCCAGCAGTTCTACTACACGAGAGACCCAGTACTTC.

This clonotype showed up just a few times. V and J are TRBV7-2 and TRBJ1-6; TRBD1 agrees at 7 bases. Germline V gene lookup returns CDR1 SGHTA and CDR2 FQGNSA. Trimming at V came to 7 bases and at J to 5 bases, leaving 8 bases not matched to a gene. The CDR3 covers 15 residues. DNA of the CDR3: TGTGCCAGCAAGGAAGCCGGGACAGATAATTCACCCCTCCACTTT. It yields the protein CASKEAGTDNSPLHF.

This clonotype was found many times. The CDR3 reads CASSSKGAGGSYEQYF. Here the CDR3 DNA reads TGTGCCAGCAGCTCCAAAGGAGCGGGAGGGTCCTACGAGCAGTACTTC. The chain couples TRBV7-2 to TRBJ2-7; TRBD2 agrees at 10 bases. Germline values: CDR1 SGHTA, CDR2 FQGNSA. The CDR3 contains 16 residues. V lost 4 bases, J lost 1 base, and 7 bases stayed unmatched.

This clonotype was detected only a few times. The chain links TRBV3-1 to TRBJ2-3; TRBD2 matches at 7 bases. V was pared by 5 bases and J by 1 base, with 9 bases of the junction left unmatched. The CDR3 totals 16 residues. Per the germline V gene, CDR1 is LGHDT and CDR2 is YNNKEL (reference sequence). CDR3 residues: CASSSRLAIRTDTQYF. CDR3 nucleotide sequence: TGTGCCAGCAGCTCCCGACTAGCCATCCGCACAGATACGCAGTATTTT.

The CDR3 coding sequence is TGTGCCAGCAGCGTAGACAGCGGAAGGGAGCAGTACTTC. It codes for CASSVDSGREQYF. The chain couples TRBV7-9 to TRBJ2-7, with D perhaps assigned TRBD1 or TRBD2 (5 bases each). The V end lost 5 bases, the J end lost 7 bases, and 15 bases lay between the germline ends. Germline V CDR1 and CDR2: SEHNR, FQNEAQ (reference sequence). This CDR3 spans 13 amino acids.

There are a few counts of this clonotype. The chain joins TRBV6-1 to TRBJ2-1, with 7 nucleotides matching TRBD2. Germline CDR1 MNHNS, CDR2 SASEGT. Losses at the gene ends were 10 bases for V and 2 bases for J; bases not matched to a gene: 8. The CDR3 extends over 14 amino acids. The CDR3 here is CATLPAGPYNEQFF. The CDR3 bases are TGTGCCACCTTACCAGCGGGACCCTACAATGAGCAGTTCTTC.

The CDR3 spells CASSQHRATNEKLFF. DNA for the CDR3: TGCGCCAGCAGCCAACACAGGGCAACTAATGAAAAACTGTTTTTT. The rearrangement links TRBV4-3 to TRBJ1-4; TRBD1 might be the D (6 bases). This CDR3 has 15 residues. Germline assignment: CDR1 LGHNA and CDR2 YSLEER. Trimming left V 2 bases short and J 0 bases short, with 7 bases between.